This T cell receptor beta chain stems from a study of T cell clonality in common variable immunodeficiency (dated by TCRdb to 2013 to 2016). Most of the CVID patients and most of the healthy controls were of Caucasian heritage. Heparinized peripheral whole blood samples of about 5 to 8.5 ml were obtained from each donor. Genomic DNA from adults with common variable immune deficiency (CVID) and from healthy adult controls was the source for sequencing TCRbeta CDR3 repertoires. There were around 22 healthy adult volunteers in the control group (12 female and roughly ten male), ranging in age from about 23 to 75 years, with a mean age of around 34. To isolate peripheral blood mononuclear cells, diluted blood was subjected to density centrifugation over Hypaque 1077 or Ficoll-Paque. Unsorted mononuclear cells served as the source of genomic DNA, which was extracted either by Qiagen column purification or by a centrifugation-based method.

The sample holds many counts of this clone. Its cognate antigen has yet to be identified. The CDR3 is cut off 3 residues early in the read; its end comes from the germline J gene. Trimmed from V: 7 bases; trimmed from J: 6 bases; junction bases lacking a gene match: 8. From cysteine to phenylalanine, the CDR3 is 14 amino acids long. Only the CDR3 bases that were read are kept: 33 of them, in frame from base 1. CDR1 and CDR2 are read off the germline V gene (reference sequence) as PRHDT and FYEKMQ. Here is what the overall study found, with its caveats: According to the authors, finding the cause of the higher clonality in CVID would require sequencing the repertoires of T cell subpopulations. CVID subjects shared fewer TCRbeta clones with each other than healthy controls did (p < 0.0001). Although equal DNA input was used, an average of roughly 89,000 unique sequences per sample was obtained for controls, compared with about 31,547 for CVID samples. Correlations of repertoire features with clinical complications were constrained by heterogeneity among patients within the CVID cohort. Compared with healthy controls, CVID subjects showed increased TCRbeta clonality (t-test p = 0.018), a feature most characteristic of about a third of subjects. Fewer deletions and N-nucleotide insertions were reportedly observed in CVID TCRbeta sequences, and highly modified clones with 13 or more V deletions were reportedly absent from CVID TCRbeta sequences.

Equivalent amounts of genomic DNA from CVID and control samples were used as sequencing input. For every sample, a 60 bp segment covering the rearranged TCRbeta CDR3 region was amplified and then sequenced. The immunoSEQ assay, a bias-corrected multiplex PCR combined with high-throughput sequencing, was used for TCRbeta amplification. As for the original processing: Every unique nucleotide sequence was considered a clone and was annotated with V, D and J genes, copy number and frequency. Sequences were labeled productive if in frame, and non-productive if out of frame or containing stop codons. As previously described, clonality was computed from Shannon's entropy. The predicted amino acid sequences of productive clones were used to derive mean CDR3 Kyte-Doolittle hydropathy. Hierarchical clustering of scaled V gene usage was performed with the R hclust function using Manhattan distance and complete linkage. To assess clone sharing by CDR3 amino acid sequence, 12 repertoires per group were resampled over 100 rounds. The repertoires were searched for 70 published EBV-specific and fewer than 250 published CMV-specific TCRbeta sequences. A couple of CVID samples yielding fewer than 10,000 sequences were excluded from analysis, leaving approximately 42 CVID repertoires. TCRdb stores this immuneACCESS table with in-frame sequences only. Part of the clones is absent; in the studies checked, under half of the shortfall reflects unresolved V genes, and no reason is known for the rest. V, J and clone size are taken as reported in that table, and D and trimming were inferred from the DNA itself. This sample has some 50,000 clones in the table, none counted a single time. The ten largest clones capture 1.8% of the sample.

The V and J genes are TRBV13 and TRBJ1-4; 7 bases in between match TRBD1. The sequence came from a person between 18 and 75 years old in good health. Sequenced sample: peripheral blood mononuclear cells. This receptor has the CDR3 CASKVAGGDEKLFF. CDR3 DNA, as far as it was read: TGTGCCAGCAAGGTTGCAGGGGGTGATGAAAAA.